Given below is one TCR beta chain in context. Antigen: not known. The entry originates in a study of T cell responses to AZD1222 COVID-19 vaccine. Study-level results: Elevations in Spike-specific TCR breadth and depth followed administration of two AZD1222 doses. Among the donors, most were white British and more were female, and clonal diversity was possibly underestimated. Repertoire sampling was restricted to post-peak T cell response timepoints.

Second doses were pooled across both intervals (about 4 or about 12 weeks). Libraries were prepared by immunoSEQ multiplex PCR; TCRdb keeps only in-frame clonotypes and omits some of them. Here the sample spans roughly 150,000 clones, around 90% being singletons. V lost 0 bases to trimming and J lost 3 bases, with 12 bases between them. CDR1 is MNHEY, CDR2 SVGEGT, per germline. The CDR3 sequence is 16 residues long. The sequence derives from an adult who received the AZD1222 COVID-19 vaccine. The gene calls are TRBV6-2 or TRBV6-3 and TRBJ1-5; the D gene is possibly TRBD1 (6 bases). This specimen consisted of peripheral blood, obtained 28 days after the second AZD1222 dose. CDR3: CASSYSRGDHNQPQHF. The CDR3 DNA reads TGTGCCAGCAGTTACTCGAGGGGGGATCACAATCAGCCCCAGCATTTT.